This T cell receptor beta chain appears in the sequencing data of a study of blood T cell repertoires in COVID-19. For the study at large: Symptom resolution, clearance, or two negative PCRs marked the recovered donors of Cohort 3. T cells, B-cell-depleted T cells, or PBMCs provided the cDNA or gDNA that served as material.

Per the original data handling: Estimation of nucleated cell counts relied on the amplification of reference gene primers. TCRdb's copy holds only in-frame clones and misses some; the assay was immunoSEQ multiplex PCR. V and J calls and clone size come straight from that table; D and trimming were deduced from the DNA. This repertoire shows about 140,000 clones, roughly 84% found once; its top ten account for more than 3%. CDR3 length: 12 amino acids. Trimming removed 6 bases from V and 7 bases from J; junction bases left unmatched: 4. Enrolled through a virtual design, the participants were between roughly 18 and 89 years of age and came from 24 US areas.

The J gene is TRBJ2-7, the V gene TRBV12-3 or TRBV12-4; TRBD2 matches at 9 bases. The clonotype was recovered from a man aged 45-65 years in a cohort exposed to, infected with or recovered from COVID-19 (not recorded which). Input material: PBMCs or T cells enriched from blood (not recorded which). The CDR3 nucleotides are TGTGCCAGCAGGGTAGCGGGAGTTGAGCAGTACTTC. Its protein product is CASRVAGVEQYF.